These T cell receptor beta chains were read from a single sample in a study of Graves' ophthalmopathy and Graves' hyperthyroidism. TCRdb redid the calling of the multiplex PCR reads with MiXCR, one entry per CDR3 protein. The sample carries approximately 540,000 distinct CDR3 sequences, about two fifths recorded once. Source material: peripheral blood or thyroid tissue (not recorded which). The receptors come from an adult man with Graves' hyperthyroidism. The CDR3 runs from the conserved cysteine through the conserved F or W. D genes are given only for firm matches. Size tells how often a clone was seen (once, few, many) or the class of an expanded clone, and some rows leave it out.

clone_size j_call v_call cdr3_length d_call cdr3_aa cdr3_nt
few TRBJ1-5 TRBV5-6 13 . CASSRAGLQPQHF TGTGCCAGCAGCAGGGCAGGGTTGCAGCCCCAGCATTTT
once TRBJ2-3 TRBV20-1 15 TRBD2 CSTKMATSGSDTQYF TGCAGTACCAAGATGGCGACTAGCGGATCCGATACGCAGTATTTT
once TRBJ2-7 TRBV5-1 15 . CASSLAGTLAYEQCF TGCGCCAGCAGCTTGGCCGGGACACTTGCCTACGAGCAGTGCTTC
. TRBJ1-5 TRBV15 20 . CATSRDPVARAPGDNEPQHF TGTGCCACCAGCAGAGATCCTGTCGCGCGGGCGCCGGGGGACAATGAGCCCCAGCATTTT
. TRBJ1-6 TRBV12-3/TRBV12-4 14 . CASSQGTASSPLHF TGTGCCAGCAGTCAAGGGACGGCCAGTTCACCCCTCCACTTT
. TRBJ1-4 TRBV10-3 15 . CAISETAATNEKLFF TGTGCCATCAGTGAGACGGCCGCAACTAATGAAAAACTGTTTTTT
. TRBJ2-1 TRBV20-1 14 . CSARRGLDDNEQFF TGCAGTGCAAGGAGGGGGCTCGACGACAATGAGCAGTTCTTC
many TRBJ1-2 TRBV5-6 16 . CASSNRLRDGGYGYTF TGTGCCAGCAGCAACCGCCTTCGGGACGGGGGCTATGGCTACACCTTC
many TRBJ1-2 TRBV20-1 12 TRBD1 CSASTGGLGYTF TGCAGTGCTAGCACAGGGGGCCTTGGCTACACCTTC
. TRBJ1-1 TRBV2 15 . CASSDGVSGNTEAFF TGTGCCAGCAGTGATGGGGTCTCTGGAAACACTGAAGCTTTCTTT
. TRBJ2-1 TRBV29-1 11 . CSVYRVNEQFF TGCAGCGTTTATAGGGTAAATGAGCAGTTCTTC
many TRBJ2-5 TRBV20-1 13 . CSARDLFRETQYF TGCAGTGCTAGAGATCTCTTTCGGGAGACCCAGTACTTC
. TRBJ2-7 TRBV9 14 TRBD2 CASSVVGLADEQYF TGTGCCAGCAGCGTAGTAGGACTAGCTGACGAGCAGTACTTC
many TRBJ1-4 TRBV9 14 . CASSVGGVGEKLFF TGTGCCAGCAGCGTAGGCGGGGTCGGTGAAAAACTGTTTTTT
many TRBJ1-5 TRBV20-1 15 TRBD1 CSANSGGGSNQPQHF TGCAGTGCTAATTCAGGGGGGGGGAGCAATCAGCCCCAGCATTTT
many TRBJ2-7 TRBV9 14 . CASSGVDSSYEQYF TGTGCCAGCAGCGGAGTTGACAGCTCCTACGAGCAGTACTTC
. TRBJ1-6 TRBV12-3/TRBV12-4 15 TRBD1 CASSLEGALGSPLHF TGTGCCAGCAGTTTAGAGGGGGCTTTGGGATCACCCCTCCACTTT
many TRBJ1-4 TRBV29-1 15 . CSVESLGGTNEKLFF TGCAGCGTTGAATCGTTGGGCGGAACTAATGAAAAACTGTTTTTT
. TRBJ2-7 TRBV20-1 12 . CSAPGVGNEQYF TGCAGTGCCCCCGGCGTGGGGAACGAGCAGTACTTC
many TRBJ1-1 TRBV3-1 11 . CASSQDGDLVF TGTGCCAGCAGCCAAGACGGCGATCTGGTCTTT
many TRBJ1-2 TRBV7-9 17 TRBD1 CASSLSPAGGMGYGYTF TGTGCCAGCAGCTTATCCCCCGCAGGGGGCATGGGCTATGGCTACACCTTC
. TRBJ1-1 TRBV19 15 TRBD1 CASSIAGTVSTEAFF TGTGCCAGTAGTATAGCCGGGACAGTGAGCACTGAAGCTTTCTTT
few TRBJ1-4 TRBV19 15 . CASSPGLEPNEKLFF TGTGCCAGTAGTCCGGGACTGGAACCAAATGAAAAACTGTTTTTT
. TRBJ2-2 TRBV6-5 16 TRBD1 CASSETGHTNTGELFF TGTGCCAGCAGTGAGACAGGGCACACGAACACCGGGGAGCTGTTTTTT
many TRBJ2-7 TRBV19 14 . CASSVDWSSYEQYF TGTGCCAGTAGTGTCGACTGGAGCTCCTACGAGCAGTACTTC
many TRBJ2-5 TRBV2 12 . CASSSERWTQYF TGTGCCAGCAGCTCGGAGAGATGGACCCAGTACTTC
. TRBJ2-1 TRBV7-9 13 . CASSWTGGDEQFF TGTGCCAGCAGCTGGACCGGCGGCGATGAGCAGTTCTTC